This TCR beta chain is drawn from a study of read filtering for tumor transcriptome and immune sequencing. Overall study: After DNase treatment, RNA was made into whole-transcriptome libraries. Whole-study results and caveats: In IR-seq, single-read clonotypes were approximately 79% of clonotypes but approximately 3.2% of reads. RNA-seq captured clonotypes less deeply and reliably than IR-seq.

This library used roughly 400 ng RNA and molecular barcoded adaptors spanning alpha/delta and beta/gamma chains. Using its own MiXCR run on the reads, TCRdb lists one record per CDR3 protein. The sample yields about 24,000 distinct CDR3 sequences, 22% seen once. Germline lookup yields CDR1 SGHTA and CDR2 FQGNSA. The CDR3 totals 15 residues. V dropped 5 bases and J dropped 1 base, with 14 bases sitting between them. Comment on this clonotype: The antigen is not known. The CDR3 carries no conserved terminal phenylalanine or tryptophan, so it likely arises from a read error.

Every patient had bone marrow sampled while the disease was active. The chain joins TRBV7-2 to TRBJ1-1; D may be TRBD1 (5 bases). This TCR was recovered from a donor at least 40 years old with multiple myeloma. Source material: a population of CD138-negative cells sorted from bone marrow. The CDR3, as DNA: TGTGCCAGCAGCATACAGGCAAGGGAGAACACTGAAGCTTTCGTC. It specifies CASSIQARENTEAFV.